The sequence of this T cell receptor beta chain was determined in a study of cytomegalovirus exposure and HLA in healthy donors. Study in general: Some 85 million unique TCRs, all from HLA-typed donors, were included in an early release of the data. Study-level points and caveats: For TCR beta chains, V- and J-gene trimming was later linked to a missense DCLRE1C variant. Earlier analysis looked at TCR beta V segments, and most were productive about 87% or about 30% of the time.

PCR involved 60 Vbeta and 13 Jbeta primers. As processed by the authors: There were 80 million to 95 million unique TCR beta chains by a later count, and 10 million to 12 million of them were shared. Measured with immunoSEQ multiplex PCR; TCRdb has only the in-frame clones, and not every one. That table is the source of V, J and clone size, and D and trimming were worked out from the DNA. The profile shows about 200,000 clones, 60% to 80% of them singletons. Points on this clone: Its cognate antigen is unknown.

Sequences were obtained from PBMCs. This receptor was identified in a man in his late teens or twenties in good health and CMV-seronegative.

CDR3 nucleotides: TGCGCCAGCAGCTTGGGTACAGGGGGTTCTAAAGAGACCCAGTACTTC. This sequence encodes CASSLGTGGSKETQYF. V and J are TRBV5-1 and TRBJ2-5; 8 nucleotides agree with TRBD1. Per germline, CDR1 SGHRS and CDR2 YFSETQ. The CDR3 extends over 16 amino acids. After removal of 0 bases from V and 3 bases from J, the junction contained 7 bases not matched to a gene. Variable domain in full (rest from reference TRBV5-1 and TRBJ2-5): KAGVTQTPRYLIKTRGQQVTLSCSPISGHRSVSWYQQTPGQGLQFLFEYFSETQRNKGNFPGRFSGRQFSNSRSEMNVSTLELGDSALYLCASSLGTGGSKETQYFGPGTRLLVL.